This is a list of T cell receptor beta chains from one sample in a study of shared clonotypes between healthy human individuals. Data came from immunoSEQ multiplex PCR; TCRdb stores just in-frame clones and leaves some out. The repertoire holds 2.3 million or so clones, with approximately 95% as singletons. The sample taken for sequencing was naive CD4+ T cells from PBMCs. The receptor source for this set is a man aged 18 to 30 in good health. Some clones in this sample may be carry-over from other donors' samples. CDR3s include the opening cysteine and the closing phenylalanine or tryptophan. Fields, in order: D gene, V gene, clone size, J gene, CDR3 protein, CDR3 DNA. The D gene is left open where the match is weak. Clone size is given for some rows only: seen once, a few or many times, or a class if the clone is expanded.

d_gene: TRBD1
v_gene: TRBV5-1
abundance: NA
j_gene: TRBJ1-2
CDR3aa: CASSFTGGMDYGYTF
CDR3nt: TGCGCCAGCAGCTTTACAGGGGGAATGGACTATGGCTACACCTTC

d_gene: NA
v_gene: TRBV28
abundance: NA
j_gene: TRBJ2-4
CDR3aa: CASSRSKGENIQYF
CDR3nt: TGTGCCAGCAGTAGAAGTAAAGGGGAAAACATTCAGTACTTC

d_gene: TRBD1
v_gene: TRBV28
abundance: once
j_gene: TRBJ1-1
CDR3aa: CASKGWQGAGNTEAFF
CDR3nt: TGTGCCAGCAAAGGGTGGCAGGGGGCAGGAAACACTGAAGCTTTCTTT

d_gene: TRBD2
v_gene: TRBV4-1
abundance: NA
j_gene: TRBJ2-2
CDR3aa: CASSQSLGRAGELFF
CDR3nt: TGCGCCAGCAGCCAATCATTAGGGAGGGCCGGGGAGCTGTTTTTT

d_gene: TRBD1
v_gene: TRBV28
abundance: NA
j_gene: TRBJ1-2
CDR3aa: CASSPTRDRGNYGYTF
CDR3nt: TGTGCCAGCAGCCCTACCCGGGACAGGGGAAACTATGGCTACACCTTC

d_gene: NA
v_gene: TRBV7-2
abundance: NA
j_gene: TRBJ2-7
CDR3aa: CASSLAGQSLYEQYF
CDR3nt: TGTGCCAGCAGCTTAGCGGGACAAAGTCTCTACGAGCAGTACTTC

d_gene: TRBD2
v_gene: TRBV5-1
abundance: NA
j_gene: TRBJ2-5
CDR3aa: CASSLGPAGEETQYF
CDR3nt: TGCGCCAGCAGCTTGGGCCCAGCGGGGGAAGAGACCCAGTACTTC

d_gene: TRBD2
v_gene: TRBV5-1
abundance: NA
j_gene: TRBJ2-2
CDR3aa: CAGREAPNTGELFF
CDR3nt: TGCGCCGGGCGGGAGGCACCGAACACCGGGGAGCTGTTTTTT

d_gene: TRBD2
v_gene: TRBV5-4
abundance: NA
j_gene: TRBJ2-3
CDR3aa: CASSLPAGRASDTQYF
CDR3nt: TGTGCCAGCAGCTTGCCAGCGGGACGAGCTTCAGATACGCAGTATTTT

d_gene: NA
v_gene: TRBV18
abundance: NA
j_gene: TRBJ2-3
CDR3aa: CAMGSGHTDTQYF
CDR3nt: TGTGCCATGGGAAGCGGACACACAGATACGCAGTATTTT

d_gene: NA
v_gene: TRBV30
abundance: NA
j_gene: TRBJ1-5
CDR3aa: CAWSVGMGSWGSNQPQHF
CDR3nt: TGTGCCTGGAGTGTAGGGATGGGGTCGTGGGGGAGCAATCAGCCCCAGCATTTT

d_gene: NA
v_gene: TRBV4-1
abundance: NA
j_gene: TRBJ2-7
CDR3aa: CASSLLGGPPYEQYF
CDR3nt: TGCGCCAGCAGCCTGCTGGGAGGACCCCCCTACGAGCAGTACTTC

d_gene: NA
v_gene: TRBV4-2
abundance: NA
j_gene: TRBJ1-5
CDR3aa: CASSQDRGQPQHF
CDR3nt: TGTGCCAGCAGCCAAGATCGGGGTCAGCCCCAGCATTTT

d_gene: NA
v_gene: TRBV28
abundance: NA
j_gene: TRBJ2-7
CDR3aa: CASSFPPYRTQNEQYF
CDR3nt: TGTGCCAGCAGTTTCCCCCCGTACCGAACGCAGAACGAGCAGTACTTC

d_gene: NA
v_gene: TRBV5-6
abundance: few
j_gene: TRBJ1-4
CDR3aa: CASSLGKNEKLFF
CDR3nt: TGTGCCAGCAGCTTGGGGAAAAATGAAAAACTGTTTTTT

d_gene: NA
v_gene: TRBV2
abundance: NA
j_gene: TRBJ2-7
CDR3aa: CASIWAGGGYEQYF
CDR3nt: TGTGCCAGCATTTGGGCAGGGGGGGGCTACGAGCAGTACTTC